This T cell receptor beta chain is from a study of blood T cells in healthy people across ages. Study outcomes and limitations: Any conclusive comparison of naive versus antigen-experienced cells was prevented by using unsorted PBMCs.

About this clonotype: Its antigen is unidentified.

Primers used in a second PCR of roughly 7 to 12 cycles were a sample-barcoded 5' primer and a J-beta primer mix. TCRdb fed the 5' RACE reads into MiXCR, producing one record per CDR3 protein. The repertoire holds about a million distinct CDR3 sequences, with about 44% as singletons. After removal of 8 bases from V and 2 bases from J, the junction contained 8 bases not matched to a gene. The CDR3 extends over 16 amino acids. The germline V gene encodes CDR1 MDHEN and CDR2 SYDVKM. This chain links TRBV28 with TRBJ1-4, with 10 positions matching TRBD1. This receptor was identified in a man aged 25-40 years in good health. The sample was blood. CDR3 in DNA: TGTGCCAGCGACAGACAGGGGGCCGCGACTAATGAAAAACTGTTTTTT. This gives the protein CASDRQGAATNEKLFF. Combining the CDR3 with reference TRBV28 and TRBJ1-4 gives the whole variable domain DVKVTQSSRYLVKRTGEKVFLECVQDMDHENMFWYRQDPGLGLRLIYFSYDVKMKEKGDIPEGYSVSREKKERFSLILESASTNQTSMYLCASDRQGAATNEKLFFGSGTQLSVL.